Below, 22 T cell receptor beta chains from the same sample are listed, as sequenced in a study of blood T cell repertoires in COVID-19. Assay used: immunoSEQ multiplex PCR; TCRdb lists only in-frame clones, some missing. This table has under 300,000 clones, 85% appearing once. Sequencing input: PBMCs or T cells enriched from blood (not recorded which). These receptors all stem from a woman in her fifties or sixties who had been exposed to COVID-19.

This chain links TRBV19 with TRBJ1-2; TRBD1 matches 9 bases. This CDR3 has 16 amino acids. After removal of 3 bases from V and 0 bases from J, the junction contained 5 bases not matched to a gene. Germline CDR1 reads LNHDA; CDR2 reads SQIVND (reference sequence). The CDR3 nucleotides are TGTGCCAGTAGTATTCCAGGGACAGGGACTAACTATGGCTACACCTTC. As protein: CASSIPGTGTNYGYTF.

CDR3 amino acids: CASSPTGGQGGTQYF. The CDR3 DNA is TGTGCCAGCTCACCCACGGGAGGACAGGGAGGAACCCAGTACTTC. The chain couples TRBV18 to TRBJ2-5; maybe TRBD1 (8 bases). The CDR3 extends over 15 amino acids. The V gene's germline CDR1 is KGHSH and CDR2 LQKENI. The V and J ends lost 3 bases and 8 bases respectively, with 19 bases between them.

This chain links TRBV11-2 with TRBJ2-7, with D unclear. The CDR3 sequence is 12 residues long. V lost 6 bases, J lost 6 bases, and 12 bases lay in between. From germline, CDR1 is SGHAT and CDR2 FQNNGV. Here the CDR3 reads CASRYSGGEQYF. The CDR3 DNA reads TGTGCCAGCAGATACTCCGGCGGCGAGCAGTACTTC.

The V gene is TRBV6-5, the J gene TRBJ1-2; D is possibly TRBD1 (6 bases). Trimming pared 5 bases from V and 8 bases from J, leaving 12 bases between. CDR3 length: 12 amino acids. The germline CDR1 and CDR2 sequences are MNHEY and SVGAGI. The CDR3 nucleotides read TGTGCCAGCAGTATGGGGGCGCAAGGCTACACCTTC. This codes for CASSMGAQGYTF.

The chain has TRBV6-1 and TRBJ2-7; tentative D call: TRBD1 (6 bases). V gave up 3 bases and J gave up 2 bases, with 17 bases separating them. The V gene's germline CDR1 is MNHNS and CDR2 SASEGT. CDR3 size: 16 residues. Here the CDR3 reads CASSDPRDTSTYEQYF. The CDR3 DNA reads TGTGCCAGCAGTGACCCCCGGGACACATCGACCTACGAGCAGTACTTC.

The genes are TRBV10-3 and TRBJ1-2; D ambiguous. In germline, CDR1 is ENHRY, CDR2 SYGVKD. Trimming removed 2 bases from V and 8 bases from J, with 12 bases in between. This CDR3 contains 13 residues. Written as DNA, the CDR3 is TGTGCCATCAGTGAGCCCGTACTCGGGGGCTACACCTTC. It specifies CAISEPVLGGYTF.

This chain links TRBV29-1 with TRBJ2-5; 7 bases match TRBD1. Per germline, CDR1 SQVTM and CDR2 ANQGSEA. This CDR3 is 19 amino acids long. J gave up 1 base and V 4 bases, and 21 bases lay outside the gene matches. The CDR3 sequence is CSVGTGTESFLGVQETQYF. Written as DNA, the CDR3 is TGCAGCGTTGGGACCGGGACAGAGAGTTTTTTGGGGGTCCAAGAGACCCAGTACTTC.

V usage is TRBV19 and J usage is TRBJ1-5; D is unresolved. Germline loops: CDR1 LNHDA, CDR2 SQIVND (reference sequence). Trimming pared 5 bases from V and 4 bases from J, leaving 15 bases between. This CDR3 comprises 15 residues. CDR3 loop: CASSSSPRTNQPQHF. The CDR3 DNA reads TGTGCCAGTAGTTCATCCCCTAGGACTAATCAGCCCCAGCATTTT.

This rearrangement joins TRBV5-6 to TRBJ1-4; D call uncertain. CDR3 length: 16 residues. V lost 4 bases, J lost 8 bases, and 21 bases lay in between. In germline, CDR1 is SGHDT, CDR2 YYEEEE. The DNA of the CDR3 is TGTGCCAGCAGCCACGTTGGGTGGGGATTAGCGGAAAAACTGTTTTTT. Translating gives CASSHVGWGLAEKLFF.

The rearrangement uses TRBV9 and TRBJ2-4; no reliable D call. Per germline, CDR1 SGDLS and CDR2 YYNGEE. Deletions cut 6 bases from V and 0 bases from J, with 7 bases between. This CDR3 region has 13 residues. The CDR3 sequence: CASKQRAKNIQYF. The CDR3 DNA reads as TGTGCCAGCAAACAGAGAGCCAAAAACATTCAGTACTTC.

The V and J genes are TRBV25-1 and TRBJ1-4, with a tentative D call TRBD1 (5 bases). The CDR3 length is 11 residues. CDR1 is MGHDK and CDR2 is SYGVNS in the germline V gene. V was shortened by 4 bases and J by 13 bases, with 10 bases between the two germline ends. Here the CDR3 DNA reads TGTGCCAGCAGTGGAAGGGGCAGACTGTTTTTT. This translates into CASSGRGRLFF.

This chain joins TRBV7-2 and TRBJ2-7, with TRBD2 matching over 7 bases. This CDR3 has 17 residues. After removal of 1 base from V and 4 bases from J, the junction contained 13 bases not matched to a gene. Germline values: CDR1 SGHTA, CDR2 FQGNSA. Here the CDR3 reads CASSLGGGGGNRYEQYF. Written as DNA, the CDR3 is TGTGCCAGCAGCTTAGGGGGCGGCGGGGGAAATCGGTACGAGCAGTACTTC.

In this sample, this clone turned up once. Additional DNA sequences in this sample encode the identical CDR3. The chain carries TRBV18 and TRBJ2-5, with D possibly TRBD1 on 5 matching bases. V was shortened by 3 bases and J by 5 bases, with 7 bases between the two germline ends. The V gene's germline CDR1 is KGHSH and CDR2 LQKENI. The CDR3 has 12 residues. As DNA, the CDR3 is TGTGCCAGCTCACCCGCAGGGGAGACCCAGTACTTC. Translated: CASSPAGETQYF. The full variable domain, in which reference TRBV18 and TRBJ2-5 provide the parts outside the CDR3, is NAGVMQNPRHLVRRRGQEARLRCSPMKGHSHVYWYRQLPEEGLKFMVYLQKENIIDESGMPKERFSAEFPKEGPSILRIQQVVRGDSAAYFCASSPAGETQYFGPGTRLLVL.

The V call is TRBV4-1, the J call TRBJ1-2, with no clear D. Per germline, CDR1 MGHRA and CDR2 YSYEKL. This CDR3 is 14 amino acids long. Between the trimmed V and J ends, which lost 0 bases and 2 bases, there was a span of 7 bases. The CDR3 coding sequence is TGCGCCAGCAGCCAAGAGCGAGAAAACTATGGCTACACCTTC. Encoded protein: CASSQERENYGYTF.

The rearrangement joins TRBV2 to TRBJ1-5; the match to TRBD1 covers 9 bases. The CDR3 runs 18 residues. J lost 0 bases, V lost 6 bases, and 12 bases had no gene match. Per germline, CDR1 SNHLY and CDR2 FYNNEI. Here the CDR3 reads CASRSGTGQPYSNQPQHF. In DNA form, the CDR3 reads TGTGCCAGCAGATCCGGGACAGGGCAACCTTATAGCAATCAGCCCCAGCATTTT.

This chain uses TRBV3-1 (or the pseudogene TRBV3-2) with TRBJ2-5; 7 nucleotides agree with TRBD2. The V gene's germline CDR1 is LGHDT and CDR2 YNNKEL (reference sequence). CDR3 length: 14 residues. V was clipped by 4 bases and J by 4 bases; unmatched bases: 6. The CDR3 is CASSPGLDPETQYF. As DNA, the CDR3 is TGTGCCAGCAGCCCCGGACTAGACCCAGAGACCCAGTACTTC.

This clone was counted a single time. This rearrangement joins TRBV29-1 to TRBJ2-1, with a possible D match to TRBD1 (5 bases). V shed 4 bases and J shed 4 bases, with 11 bases lying between them. The germline gives CDR1 SQVTM, CDR2 ANQGSEA. This CDR3 has 13 amino acids. The CDR3: CSVGVDKYNEQFF. CDR3 coding DNA: TGCAGCGTTGGGGTGGACAAATACAATGAGCAGTTCTTC.

The chain combines TRBV10-3 with TRBJ1-1, with TRBD1 matching 7 bases. Germline V gene data show CDR1 as ENHRY and CDR2 as SYGVKD. The CDR3 is 14 amino acids. V shed 4 bases, J shed 3 bases, and the junction held 5 bases outside the gene matches. The CDR3 loop reads CAISALQGHTEAFF. The CDR3 coding sequence is TGTGCCATCAGTGCTTTACAGGGGCACACTGAAGCTTTCTTT.

The chain links TRBV7-2 to TRBJ1-4; 8 bases fit TRBD1. This CDR3 contains 14 residues. V lost 4 bases, J lost 8 bases, and 6 bases stayed unmatched. In germline, CDR1 is SGHTA, CDR2 FQGNSA. This CDR3 reads CASSSDRGDEKLFF. CDR3 DNA: TGTGCCAGCAGCTCCGACAGGGGCGACGAAAAACTGTTTTTT.

The chain is built from TRBV7-9 and TRBJ1-6, with 7 bases aligning to TRBD1. CDR1 is SEHNR, CDR2 FQNEAQ, per germline (reference sequence). The CDR3 has 16 amino acids. Trimming at V came to 5 bases and at J to 7 bases, leaving 11 bases not matched to a gene. CDR3 coding DNA: TGTGCCAGCAGCCCCAAAGTTACAGGGGCCAATTCACCCCTCCACTTT. Protein product: CASSPKVTGANSPLHF.

This clone was counted at least ten times. The chain employs TRBV14 and TRBJ2-2; the D is unclear. Per germline, CDR1 SGHDN and CDR2 FVKESK. The V end was cut by 10 bases, the J end by 7 bases, with 16 bases between. This CDR3 contains 13 residues. This CDR3 reads CATGYYEGGELFF. The CDR3 DNA is TGTGCCACCGGCTACTATGAAGGCGGGGAGCTGTTTTTT.

This rearrangement joins TRBV6-5 to TRBJ1-5, with 7 bases fitting TRBD1. This CDR3 is 14 amino acids long. The ends lost 6 bases at V and 4 bases at J; junction bases unmatched: 6. Germline CDR1 is MNHEY and CDR2 is SVGAGI. The CDR3 spells CASSPRQGNQPQHF. The CDR3 DNA is TGTGCCAGCAGCCCCCGACAGGGAAATCAGCCCCAGCATTTT.